This entry is about one TCR beta chain. Its antigen remains unknown. The entry originates in a study of shared clonotypes between healthy human individuals. Findings of the study overall: Measured sharing among donors was expected to vary with sequencing depth. Genetic and exposure-history diversity was limited by the small donor number.

On ten immunoSEQ deep assay plates, unsorted PBMC DNA was sequenced. Using immunoSEQ multiplex PCR, the repertoire was profiled, and TCRdb retains in-frame clones only, with some absent. The sample lists about 460,000 clones; approximately 80% were seen once. Sequencing was performed on PBMCs. The origin of this receptor is a middle-aged woman in good health. Some clones in this sample may be carry-over from other donors' samples.

Here the CDR3 DNA reads TGTGCCTGGAGCGAAGCCCTAACCTCCTACAATGAGCAGTTCTTC. Translated, it gives CAWSEALTSYNEQFF. The J gene is TRBJ2-1, the V gene TRBV30, with D hard to call. Germline loops: CDR1 GTSNPN, CDR2 SVGIG (reference sequence). V lost 3 bases and J 0 bases, leaving 12 bases between the germline ends. The CDR3 covers 15 residues.